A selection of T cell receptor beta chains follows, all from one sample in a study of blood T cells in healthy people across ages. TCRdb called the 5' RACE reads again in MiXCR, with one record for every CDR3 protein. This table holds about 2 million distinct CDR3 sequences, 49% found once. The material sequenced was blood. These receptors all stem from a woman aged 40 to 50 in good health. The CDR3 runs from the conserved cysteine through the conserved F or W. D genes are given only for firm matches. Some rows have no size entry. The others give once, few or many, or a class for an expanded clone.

CDR3 protein: CASSLADPRSLGYTF; CDR3 DNA: TGCGCCAGCAGCTTGGCCGACCCACGCAGCCTGGGCTACACCTTC; V gene: TRBV5-1; clone size: NA; J gene: TRBJ1-2; D gene: NA; CDR3 length: 15
CDR3 protein: CASSAPGNPYNEQFF; CDR3 DNA: TGTGCCAGCAGCGCCCCCGGGAACCCCTACAATGAGCAGTTCTTC; V gene: TRBV9; clone size: few; J gene: TRBJ2-1; D gene: NA; CDR3 length: 15
CDR3 protein: CSASSSGGYNNEQFF; CDR3 DNA: TGCAGTGCTTCATCTAGCGGGGGGTATAACAATGAGCAGTTCTTC; V gene: TRBV20-1; clone size: NA; J gene: TRBJ2-1; D gene: TRBD2; CDR3 length: 15
CDR3 protein: CSARPDGEETQYF; CDR3 DNA: TGCAGTGCTAGACCGGACGGTGAAGAGACCCAGTACTTC; V gene: TRBV20-1; clone size: few; J gene: TRBJ2-5; D gene: NA; CDR3 length: 13
CDR3 protein: CASGIGTNEQFF; CDR3 DNA: TGTGCCAGCGGCATAGGGACAAATGAGCAGTTCTTC; V gene: TRBV7-9; clone size: once; J gene: TRBJ2-1; D gene: NA; CDR3 length: 12
CDR3 protein: CASGQGTGNEQFF; CDR3 DNA: TGTGCCAGCGGACAGGGGACGGGAAATGAGCAGTTCTTC; V gene: TRBV14; clone size: few; J gene: TRBJ2-1; D gene: TRBD1; CDR3 length: 13
CDR3 protein: CASSQAIGRARSGADVLTF; CDR3 DNA: TGTGCCAGCAGCCAAGCAATCGGACGGGCGCGCTCTGGGGCCGACGTCCTGACTTTC; V gene: TRBV4-2; clone size: NA; J gene: TRBJ2-6; D gene: NA; CDR3 length: 19
CDR3 protein: CASKVGTVDNEQFF; CDR3 DNA: TGTGCCAGCAAAGTGGGGACAGTTGACAATGAGCAGTTCTTC; V gene: TRBV11-2; clone size: NA; J gene: TRBJ2-1; D gene: TRBD1; CDR3 length: 14
CDR3 protein: CSVDGFNSYNEQFF; CDR3 DNA: TGCAGCGTTGATGGCTTCAATTCCTACAATGAGCAGTTCTTC; V gene: TRBV29-1; clone size: NA; J gene: TRBJ2-1; D gene: NA; CDR3 length: 14
CDR3 protein: CASSATRDRSYEQYF; CDR3 DNA: TGCGCCAGCAGCGCTACACGGGACAGGTCCTACGAGCAGTACTTC; V gene: TRBV4-1; clone size: NA; J gene: TRBJ2-7; D gene: TRBD1; CDR3 length: 15
CDR3 protein: CATSGWTGIRNEQYF; CDR3 DNA: TGTGCCACCAGTGGTTGGACAGGGATTCGCAATGAGCAGTACTTC; V gene: TRBV24-1; clone size: NA; J gene: TRBJ2-7; D gene: TRBD1; CDR3 length: 15
CDR3 protein: CASSLVPGENIQYF; CDR3 DNA: TGCGCCAGCAGCTTGGTTCCTGGGGAAAACATTCAGTACTTC; V gene: TRBV5-1; clone size: NA; J gene: TRBJ2-4; D gene: NA; CDR3 length: 14
CDR3 protein: CASLKGSGQTTYNEQFF; CDR3 DNA: TGTGCCAGCCTCAAGGGGTCGGGACAAACGACCTACAATGAGCAGTTCTTC; V gene: TRBV7-8; clone size: NA; J gene: TRBJ2-1; D gene: NA; CDR3 length: 17
CDR3 protein: CASSWTGVSETQYF; CDR3 DNA: TGTGCCAGCAGCTGGACAGGAGTTAGTGAGACCCAGTACTTC; V gene: TRBV7-9; clone size: NA; J gene: TRBJ2-5; D gene: TRBD1; CDR3 length: 14
CDR3 protein: CASSSDRLGNTIYF; CDR3 DNA: TGTGCCAGCAGCTCCGACCGCCTAGGAAACACCATATATTTT; V gene: TRBV5-5; clone size: NA; J gene: TRBJ1-3; D gene: NA; CDR3 length: 14
CDR3 protein: CSAATSGGAEETQYF; CDR3 DNA: TGCAGTGCTGCCACTAGCGGGGGGGCCGAAGAGACCCAGTACTTC; V gene: TRBV20-1; clone size: few; J gene: TRBJ2-5; D gene: TRBD2; CDR3 length: 15
CDR3 protein: CASSPGTSGGWQETQYF; CDR3 DNA: TGTGCCAGCAGTCCCGGGACTAGCGGGGGATGGCAAGAGACCCAGTACTTC; V gene: TRBV12-3/TRBV12-4; clone size: few; J gene: TRBJ2-5; D gene: TRBD2; CDR3 length: 17
CDR3 protein: CASSNPGHSSYEQYF; CDR3 DNA: TGTGCCAGCAGTAATCCGGGACACAGCTCCTACGAGCAGTACTTC; V gene: TRBV6-2/TRBV6-3; clone size: NA; J gene: TRBJ2-7; D gene: NA; CDR3 length: 15
CDR3 protein: CAGSPRFSGRTTYNEQFF; CDR3 DNA: TGTGCCGGCAGCCCCCGATTTAGCGGGCGAACAACCTACAATGAGCAGTTCTTC; V gene: TRBV9; clone size: NA; J gene: TRBJ2-1; D gene: TRBD2; CDR3 length: 18
CDR3 protein: CASSLAIASKDQYF; CDR3 DNA: TGTGCTAGCAGCTTAGCGATCGCATCAAAGGACCAGTACTTC; V gene: TRBV7-7; clone size: few; J gene: TRBJ2-5; D gene: NA; CDR3 length: 14
CDR3 protein: CSAFSRGGFTDTQYF; CDR3 DNA: TGCAGTGCTTTTTCCCGGGGGGGGTTCACAGATACGCAGTATTTT; V gene: TRBV20-1; clone size: few; J gene: TRBJ2-3; D gene: TRBD2; CDR3 length: 15